A selection of T cell receptor beta chains follows, all from one sample in a study of beta chain features in type 1 diabetes. The table came from immunoSEQ multiplex PCR; TCRdb's copy has only in-frame clones and leaves some out. Of over 700,000 clones detected, roughly 17% appear once; the ten largest clones hold about 0.025%. Sequencing was carried out using naive CD4+ T cells from blood. The receptors were sampled from a young woman in good health. The CDR3 runs from the conserved cysteine through the conserved F or W. A D gene is named only where the DNA matches it firmly. Part of the rows lack a size; the others show once, few, many or a class for expanded clones.

TRBV6-5	-	TRBJ2-7	-	TGTGCCAGCAGTTATGGGGGGGCGGAGGAGGAGCAGTACTTC	CASSYGGAEEEQYF
TRBV4-2	few	TRBJ2-3	-	TGTGCCAGCAGCCAAGTAACAGATACGCAGTATTTT	CASSQVTDTQYF
TRBV2	-	TRBJ1-2	-	TGTGCCAGCAGTTACCGTCTGTATGGCTACACCTTC	CASSYRLYGYTF
TRBV20-1	few	TRBJ2-7	-	TGCAGTGCTAGAGATCTTAGCGAGCAGTACTTC	CSARDLSEQYF
TRBV28	-	TRBJ2-1	-	TGTGCCAGCAGTTCCTACCGAGACAATGAGCAGTTCTTC	CASSSYRDNEQFF
TRBV20-1	few	TRBJ2-7	-	TGCAGTGCTATAGGGGGATACGAGCAGTACTTC	CSAIGGYEQYF
TRBV5-1	-	TRBJ2-1	-	TGCGCCAGCAGCTTGTTGCCCGGGACAAACAATGAGCAGTTCTTC	CASSLLPGTNNEQFF
TRBV7-2	few	TRBJ2-1	-	TGTGCCAGCAGCTTATTTGGCGGACCCTACAATGAGCAGTTCTTC	CASSLFGGPYNEQFF
TRBV7-3	-	TRBJ2-1	TRBD2	TGTGCCAGCAGCTTATTCCCAGCGAGCGGGACGTCCTACAATGAGCAGTTCTTC	CASSLFPASGTSYNEQFF
TRBV7-9	few	TRBJ1-2	-	TGTGCCAGCAGCCAGGGGAAAGACTATGGCTACACCTTC	CASSQGKDYGYTF
TRBV18	-	TRBJ2-2	-	TGTGCCAGCTCAACAACTACGAACACCGGGGAGCTGTTTTTT	CASSTTTNTGELFF
TRBV29-1	few	TRBJ2-5	-	TGCAGCGTTGAGCGGGACCGGAGGGGGGAGACCCAGTACTTC	CSVERDRRGETQYF
TRBV10-3	-	TRBJ1-1	-	TGTGCCATCAGTGCGTCGGGATTTGAAGCTTTCTTT	CAISASGFEAFF
TRBV4-3	-	TRBJ2-3	TRBD2	TGCGCCAGCAGCCAAGATCTCGGGAGGCGCACAGATACGCAGTATTTT	CASSQDLGRRTDTQYF
TRBV5-4	few	TRBJ2-7	-	TGTGCCAGCAGCTTGGCCGCTAGCGAGCAGTACTTC	CASSLAASEQYF
TRBV13	few	TRBJ2-5	-	TGTGCCAGCAGCTTATCAGTTACCTACCAAGAGACCCAGTACTTC	CASSLSVTYQETQYF
TRBV11-1	few	TRBJ2-1	TRBD1	TGTGCCAGCACCCCAGGCGCAGGGGGCTTGAGCGAGCAGTTCTTC	CASTPGAGGLSEQFF
TRBV7-9	-	TRBJ1-3	-	TGTGCCAGCAGCGCCCGATCTGGAAACACCATATATTTT	CASSARSGNTIYF